This T cell receptor beta chain appears in the sequencing data of a study of shared clonotypes between healthy human individuals. Study-level findings and limits: Limited genetic and exposure-history diversity came from having few donors.

CDR1 is MNHEY and CDR2 is SMNVEV in the germline V gene (reference sequence). With 0 bases removed from V and 4 bases from J, the gap between germline ends came to 19 bases. This CDR3 contains 17 residues. On this clone: Its antigen is not known.

The unsorted PBMC sample used ten immunoSEQ deep assay plates. As handled by the study authors: Junction-only sequences without quality scores came from ImmunoSEQ, so filtering differed. This table comes from immunoSEQ multiplex PCR, and its TCRdb copy is limited to in-frame clones, with some not included. V and J calls and clone size are given by that table; D and trimming were obtained from the DNA. The sample includes some 530,000 clones, 81% of them seen just once. Material for sequencing was PBMCs. The sequence was collected from a middle-aged woman in good health. Some clones in this sample may be carry-over from other donors' samples. The chain uses TRBV27 and TRBJ2-7; D may be TRBD2 (6 bases). The CDR3 DNA follows: TGTGCCAGCAGTTTATCCCCGGAGGGCTCATGGGGGTACGAGCAGTACTTC. Its protein is CASSLSPEGSWGYEQYF.